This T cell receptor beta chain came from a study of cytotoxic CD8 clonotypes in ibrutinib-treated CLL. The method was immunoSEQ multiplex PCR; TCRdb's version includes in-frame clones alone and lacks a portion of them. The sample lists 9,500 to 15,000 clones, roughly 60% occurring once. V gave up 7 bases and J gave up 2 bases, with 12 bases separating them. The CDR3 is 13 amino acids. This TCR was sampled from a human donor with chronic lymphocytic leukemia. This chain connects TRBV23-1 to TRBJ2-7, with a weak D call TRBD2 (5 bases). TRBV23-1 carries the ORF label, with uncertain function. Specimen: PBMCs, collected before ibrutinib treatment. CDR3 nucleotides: TGCGCCAGCATCCCGGGATTTACCTACGAGCAGTACTTC. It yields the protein CASIPGFTYEQYF.